The subject of this entry is one T cell receptor beta chain. The data stem from a study of blood T cell repertoires in COVID-19. The wider study: Acute and convalescent COVID-19 samples came from the United States, Italy and Spain.

The ends were cut back, 2 bases at V and 7 bases at J, with 12 bases in the middle. CDR3 length equals 15 residues. Germline CDR1 is MNHNY and CDR2 is SVGAGI (reference sequence). This table comes from immunoSEQ multiplex PCR, and its TCRdb copy is limited to in-frame clones, with some not included. The sample includes tens of thousands of clones, 70% to 90% of them seen just once. Seattle enrolled patients during active infection and tracked them longitudinally. This TCR derives from a woman between 50 and 59 years old with COVID-19, enrolled during active disease. Sample: peripheral blood. This chain links TRBV6-6 with TRBJ1-6; D gene ambiguous. The CDR3 DNA reads TGTGCCAGCAGTTACCTGCGAGGGAACAATTCACCCCTCCACTTT. Translation gives CASSYLRGNNSPLHF.